This T cell receptor (beta chain) was recorded in a study of blood T cell repertoires in COVID-19. Looking at the study overall: Samples came from the United States, Italy and Spain, spanning acute and convalescent COVID-19. In each case, the material was cDNA or gDNA derived from T cells, B-cell-depleted T cells, or PBMCs.

Original data processing: From reference gene primer amplification, estimates of nucleated cell counts were derived. Here immunoSEQ multiplex PCR was the method, and the copy in TCRdb shows in-frame clones only, minus some. From that table come the V and J calls and clone size; the DNA was used to work out D and trimming. The sample yields over 45,000 clones, 65% to 85% seen once. The CDR3 sequence is 14 residues long. CDR1 is SGHRS and CDR2 is YFSETQ in the germline V gene. Trimming left V 5 bases short and J 4 bases short, with 15 bases between. The chain recombines TRBV5-1 with TRBJ1-1; tentative D call: TRBD1 (6 bases). Sequencing was carried out using peripheral blood. The receptor was derived from a man between 65 and 85 years old with acute or convalescent COVID-19. CDR3 region: CASRDSGWVTEAFF. CDR3 nucleotide sequence: TGCGCCAGCAGGGACAGTGGCTGGGTCACTGAAGCTTTCTTT.